One T cell receptor (beta chain) is described in this entry. Its antigen remains unknown. The data derive from a study of beta chain features in type 1 diabetes. Across the whole study: Over all samples combined, over 85 million sorted cells were examined. Study-wide findings and caveats: VDJ junctions in type 1 diabetes patients carried more deletions and fewer insertions. People with Type 1 diabetes carried modestly yet significantly shorter TCRB CDR3s in all four CD4+ subsets. Cells carrying high TCR expression could end up over-represented when cDNA is sequenced.

Expressed TCRB transcripts were sequenced because the entire RNA isolate underwent reverse transcription. The study sequenced naive, central memory and regulatory T cell samples to an average of about 3.5 million reads. Measured with immunoSEQ multiplex PCR; TCRdb has only the in-frame clones, and not every one. The repertoire consists of 100,000 to 150,000 clones, with roughly 17% occurring once and the leading ten covering 2.6%. This receptor was obtained from a man between 18 and 29 years old with type 1 diabetes. The sample taken for sequencing was central memory CD4+ T cells from blood.

CDR3 in amino acids: CASSVQGETQYF. The CDR3 region has the DNA TGTGCCAGCAGTGTACAGGGAGAGACCCAGTACTTC. The V and J genes are TRBV2 and TRBJ2-5; the D gene is possibly TRBD1 (6 bases). This CDR3 region has 12 residues. V lost 4 bases and J 4 bases, leaving 7 bases between the germline ends. Germline V CDR1 and CDR2: SNHLY, FYNNEI.